This T cell receptor (beta chain) came from a study of post-analysis software for immune sequencing data. Unique-molecular-identifier-tagged TCR beta cDNA libraries were used. In TCRdb, the PCR reads were re-called with MiXCR into one record per CDR3 protein. The table shows around 500,000 distinct CDR3 sequences, with 30% to 40% occurring only once. This clonotype was found a few times. No antigen is known for it. Findings and limits, study-wide: TRBV5-6, TRBV5-1 and TRBV20-1 belonged to a set of about five TRBV segments that were more frequent in patients than controls.

The length of the CDR3 is 19 residues. After removal of 4 bases from V and 1 base from J, the junction contained 16 bases not matched to a gene. Per the germline V gene, CDR1 is MNHEY and CDR2 is SMNVEV (reference sequence). The clonotype comes from a girl aged 2-17 years with multiple sclerosis. The material sequenced was blood. The chain carries TRBV27 and TRBJ2-5, with 9 bases lining up with TRBD2. The DNA for the CDR3 is TGTGCCAGCAGTTCGAAGCGGGGGGCGTACCTTAAGCCCCAAGAGACCCAGTACTTC. Protein sequence: CASSSKRGAYLKPQETQYF.